A selection of T cell receptor beta chains follows, all from one sample in a study of a mutant IDH1 vaccine in newly diagnosed glioma. Measured with immunoSEQ multiplex PCR; TCRdb has only the in-frame clones, and not every one. The data contain tens of thousands of clones, about 81% of them singletons. Their antigens remain unidentified. The starting material was PBMCs, obtained from a glioma patient whose treatment included an IDH1 peptide vaccine. Receptors were obtained from a middle-aged woman with glioma. Some clones in this sample may be carry-over from other donors' samples. The CDR3 runs from the conserved cysteine through the conserved F or W. The order of the fields is J gene, V gene, CDR3 protein.

TRBJ1-2,TRBV30,CASPGTEFYGYTF
TRBJ2-5,TRBV25-1,CASSVNPGRGQETQYF
TRBJ2-2,TRBV10-3,CAIRSNTGELFF
TRBJ2-7,TRBV15,CATSEDRVPSYEQYF
TRBJ1-5,TRBV4-3,CASSQTVTGRPQHF
TRBJ2-7,TRBV29-1,CSVGTQGRRQYEQYF
TRBJ2-7,TRBV19,CAVGGNEQYF
TRBJ1-2,TRBV6-5,CASSYNTLEGGGYTF
TRBJ2-3,TRBV7-9,CASSPRGGDTQYF
TRBJ1-2,TRBV6-6,CASSAKQDTKRGYTF
TRBJ2-1,TRBV5-1,CASSLPDPTEQFF
TRBJ2-3,TRBV5-6,CASSLYRDGDTQYF
TRBJ1-1,TRBV29-1,CSVRPGTGTEAFF